These 21 T cell receptor beta chains came from one sample sequenced in a study of human T cells and chemical hapten exposure. The time point is: patch test 1, 2 weeks after DPC sensitization. Regarding treatment: therapeutic diphenylcyclopropenone sensitization with weekly scalp DPC. MiXCR, applied by TCRdb to the RACE reads, yields one record per CDR3 protein. Among some 340,000 distinct CDR3 sequences listed, approximately 6.3% were seen once. The sample was whole blood, taken in connection with sensitization to the hapten diphenylcyclopropenone (DPC). The source of these receptors is a woman between 18 and 30 years old with alopecia areata. Some clones in this sample may be carry-over from other donors' samples.

This chain connects TRBV12-3 or TRBV12-4 to TRBJ1-2; 8 bases fit TRBD1. This CDR3 region has 13 residues. V shed 5 bases, J shed 6 bases, and the junction held 5 bases outside the gene matches. The CDR3 bases are TGTGCCAGCAGTAAGACAGGGGTAGATGGCTACACCTTC. As protein: CASSKTGVDGYTF.

This clonotype came up a few times. The chain combines TRBV12-3 or TRBV12-4 with TRBJ1-5; TRBD1 matches 9 bases. This CDR3 has 14 amino acids. Trimming at V came to 7 bases and at J to 7 bases, leaving 8 bases not matched to a gene. CDR3 bases: TGTGCCAGCACCTCGAGGGACAGGGCGCAGCCCCAGCATTTT. Its translation is CASTSRDRAQPQHF.

This clonotype was recorded a few times. The chain combines TRBV18 with TRBJ2-1; tentative D call: TRBD2 (5 bases). This CDR3 is built from 13 residues. The germline V gene has CDR1 KGHSH and CDR2 LQKENI. V lost 0 bases to trimming and J lost 8 bases, with 8 bases between them. CDR3 coding DNA: TGTGCCAGCTCACCACCGAGTAGCGATGAGCAGTTCTTC. It specifies CASSPPSSDEQFF.

This clonotype has only a few counts. The genes are TRBV7-9 and TRBJ2-4, with D tentatively TRBD1 (5 bases). This CDR3 has 14 amino acids. Germline CDR1 and CDR2: SEHNR and FQNEAQ (reference sequence). The germline V and J ends were trimmed by 5 bases and 3 bases, with 11 bases remaining between them. The CDR3 is CASSPDRDKNIQYF. The CDR3 DNA reads as TGTGCCAGCAGCCCCGACAGAGACAAAAACATTCAGTACTTC.

This clonotype was seen more than once but under ten times. The chain combines TRBV11-2 with TRBJ1-2; no reliable D call. This CDR3 spans 12 amino acids. Trimming cost V 5 bases and J 10 bases, with 14 bases left between them. CDR1 SGHAT and CDR2 FQNNGV come from the germline V gene. This CDR3 reads CASSPDGSVYTF. CDR3 DNA: TGTGCCAGCAGCCCAGATGGAAGTGTCTACACCTTC.

In its sample, this clonotype was seen a few times. V and J are TRBV6-2 or TRBV6-3 and TRBJ1-1; 7 nucleotides match TRBD1. The CDR3 runs 13 residues. Germline V lookup: CDR1 MNHEY, CDR2 SVGEGT. With V trimmed by 5 bases and J by 4 bases, 4 bases remained unmatched. The CDR3 bases are TGTGCCAGCAGTCCAGGGGGTCTCACTGAAGCTTTCTTT. Its protein is CASSPGGLTEAFF.

This clonotype was counted at least ten times. V gene TRBV6-4 combines with J gene TRBJ2-3, with TRBD2 matching 10 bases. Unmatched junction bases numbered 1, after V lost 3 bases and J lost 1 base. CDR1 and CDR2 from the germline V gene are MRHNA and SNTAGT. The CDR3 totals 15 residues. CDR3 residues: CASSEGTSGTDTQYF. CDR3 in DNA: TGTGCCAGCAGTGAAGGGACTAGCGGCACAGATACGCAGTATTTT.

This clonotype was observed a handful of times. The chain combines TRBV6-5 with TRBJ2-3, with TRBD1 matching 9 bases. Germline CDR1 is MNHEY and CDR2 is SVGAGI. The CDR3 length is 15 residues. V shed 5 bases, J shed 4 bases, and the junction held 7 bases outside the gene matches. CDR3 amino acids: CASSATGGQADTQYF. DNA of the CDR3: TGTGCCAGCAGTGCTACAGGGGGCCAGGCAGATACGCAGTATTTT.

The sample holds a few counts of this clonotype. The J gene is TRBJ2-7, the V gene TRBV3-1; TRBD1 is a possible D gene (5 bases). Germline-derived CDR1 and CDR2 are LGHDT and YNNKEL (reference sequence). There are 15 residues in the CDR3. Trimming stripped 1 base from V and 0 bases from J, with 10 bases between. The CDR3 sequence: CASSQGTPSSYEQYF. The CDR3 bases are TGTGCCAGCAGCCAAGGGACACCCAGCTCCTACGAGCAGTACTTC.

This clonotype was seen at least ten times. This chain joins TRBV6-4 and TRBJ2-1; 7 bases agree with TRBD2. Looked up from germline, CDR1 is MRHNA and CDR2 is SNTAGT. The CDR3 loop spans 14 amino acids. V shed 2 bases and J 6 bases; nucleotides not matched to a gene: 4. CDR3 region: CASSDGSGGNEQFF. For the CDR3, the DNA is TGTGCCAGCAGTGACGGTTCGGGAGGCAATGAGCAGTTCTTC.

V usage is TRBV6-2 or TRBV6-3 and J usage is TRBJ1-6; D is unresolved. CDR1 is MNHEY and CDR2 is SVGEGT in the germline V gene. The CDR3 is made up of 15 amino acids. The V gene lost 5 bases and the J gene lost 8 bases, with 16 bases spanning the gap. The CDR3 protein is CASSPLWQTDSPLHF. The CDR3 coding sequence is TGTGCCAGCAGTCCGCTGTGGCAGACGGATTCACCCCTCCACTTT.

V and J are TRBV6-5 and TRBJ1-2; perhaps TRBD1 as D (5 bases). This CDR3 is built from 15 residues. Germline loops: CDR1 MNHEY, CDR2 SVGAGI. The V end lost 4 bases, the J end lost 6 bases, and 18 bases lay between the germline ends. The CDR3 DNA sequence: TGTGCCAGCAGTTCAACGGGGGTGGGGATAGATGGCTACACCTTC. Protein product: CASSSTGVGIDGYTF.

This clonotype was seen a few times. This chain uses TRBV28 with TRBJ1-3; TRBD1 matches 7 bases. The germline V gene encodes CDR1 MDHEN and CDR2 SYDVKM. The trim removed 2 bases at V and 4 bases at J, leaving 5 bases unmatched. The CDR3 loop spans 15 amino acids. The CDR3 spells CASSLGPDRGNTIYF. The CDR3 DNA is TGTGCCAGCAGTTTAGGCCCGGACAGGGGAAACACCATATATTTT.

The rearrangement links TRBV5-4 to TRBJ2-3; 8 positions match TRBD2. The germline V gene encodes CDR1 SGHNT and CDR2 YYREEE (reference sequence). The CDR3 sequence is 14 residues long. The V and J ends lost 6 bases and 2 bases, in that order; junction bases with no gene match: 5. CDR3 region: CASNGGGATDTQYF. For the CDR3, the DNA is TGTGCCAGCAACGGGGGGGGAGCCACAGATACGCAGTATTTT.

This clonotype was seen many times. This chain links TRBV5-6 with TRBJ2-5; TRBD2 matches 9 bases. The CDR3 sequence is 14 residues long. Looked up from germline, CDR1 is SGHDT and CDR2 is YYEEEE. J gave up 5 bases and V 1 base, and 3 bases lay outside the gene matches. The CDR3 region is CASSLIAGAETQYF. CDR3 coding DNA: TGTGCCAGCAGCTTGATAGCGGGGGCCGAGACCCAGTACTTC.

This clonotype was recorded at least ten times. The chain recombines TRBV4-3 with TRBJ1-2; D unclear. The CDR3 consists of 14 residues. V lost 0 bases and J lost 3, with 8 bases in between. The V gene's germline CDR1 is LGHNA and CDR2 YSLEER. The DNA of the CDR3 is TGCGCCAGCAGCCAAGATAAGGAGCACTATGGCTACACCTTC. It codes for CASSQDKEHYGYTF.

The rearrangement links TRBV9 to TRBJ1-1; TRBD1 matches at 8 bases. Germline-derived CDR1 and CDR2 are SGDLS and YYNGEE. The V segment lost 3 bases and the J segment 7 bases; nucleotides outside the gene matches: 8. CDR3 length: 14 amino acids. The CDR3 DNA sequence: TGTGCCAGCAGCGCCGGACAGGGTCTATTTGAAGCTTTCTTT. Residues: CASSAGQGLFEAFF.

This clonotype was recorded many times. The genes are TRBV12-3 or TRBV12-4 and TRBJ2-5; D is possibly TRBD1 (6 bases). Between the trimmed V and J ends, which lost 4 bases and 5 bases, there was a span of 11 bases. The CDR3 totals 13 residues. The CDR3 sequence: CASSSGQRETQYF. The CDR3, as DNA: TGTGCCAGCAGTTCCGGACAGCGGGAGACCCAGTACTTC.

This clonotype was counted at least ten times. The chain employs TRBV28 and TRBJ2-7; 7 bases align to TRBD2. Trimming took 3 bases from V and 0 from J; bases not matched to a gene: 5. The germline V gene has CDR1 MDHEN and CDR2 SYDVKM. The CDR3 totals 15 residues. CDR3 DNA sequence: TGTGCCAGCAGTTTTGGGGAGGGCTCCTCCTACGAGCAGTACTTC. This translates into CASSFGEGSSYEQYF.

There are a few counts of this clonotype. The rearrangement links TRBV27 to TRBJ2-1; D may be TRBD1 or TRBD2 (6 bases each). The germline CDR1 and CDR2 sequences are MNHEY and SMNVEV (reference sequence). CDR3 length: 13 amino acids. With 8 bases removed from V and 4 bases from J, the gap between germline ends came to 12 bases. In nucleotides, the CDR3 is TGTGCCAGCCGGGGGCAGGTATACAATGAGCAGTTCTTC. It yields the protein CASRGQVYNEQFF.

V and J are TRBV6-5 and TRBJ2-7; D not resolved. Germline CDR1 is MNHEY and CDR2 is SVGAGI. V lost 6 bases, J lost 3 bases, and 15 bases lay in between. The CDR3 contains 14 residues. CDR3 region: CASSPGLRGYEQYF. DNA for the CDR3: TGTGCCAGCAGCCCCGGGCTCCGAGGCTACGAGCAGTACTTC.